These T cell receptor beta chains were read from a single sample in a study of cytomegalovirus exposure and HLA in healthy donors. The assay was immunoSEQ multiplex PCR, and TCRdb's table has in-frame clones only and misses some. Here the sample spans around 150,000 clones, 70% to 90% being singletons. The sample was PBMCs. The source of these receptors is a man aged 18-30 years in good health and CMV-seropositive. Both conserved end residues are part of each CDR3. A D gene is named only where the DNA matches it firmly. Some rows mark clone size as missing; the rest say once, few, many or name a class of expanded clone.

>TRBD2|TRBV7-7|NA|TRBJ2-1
CASSPGLSGGYDEQFF
TGTGCCAGCAGCCCAGGGCTTAGCGGGGGTTATGATGAGCAGTTCTTC
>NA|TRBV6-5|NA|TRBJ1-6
CASTTRGVISPLHF
TGTGCCAGCACCACCCGCGGGGTAATTTCACCCCTCCACTTT
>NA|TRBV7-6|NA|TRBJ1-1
CASSPESGESTEAFF
TGTGCCAGCAGCCCAGAGTCAGGGGAAAGCACTGAAGCTTTCTTT
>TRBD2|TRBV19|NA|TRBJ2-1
CASSLAGTSYNEQFF
TGTGCCAGTAGCTTAGCGGGAACTTCCTACAATGAGCAGTTCTTC
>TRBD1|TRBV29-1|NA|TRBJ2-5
CSVGGQGPETQYF
TGCAGCGTGGGGGGACAGGGACCCGAGACCCAGTACTTC
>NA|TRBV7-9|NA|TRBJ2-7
CASSFRGGGGEQYF
TGTGCCAGCAGCTTTAGAGGAGGGGGGGGCGAGCAGTACTTC
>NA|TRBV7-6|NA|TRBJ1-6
CASSAQQGVGSPLHF
TGTGCCAGCAGCGCCCAACAGGGAGTAGGGTCACCCCTCCACTTT
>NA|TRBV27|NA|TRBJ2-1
CASSLNNEQFF
TGTGCCAGCAGCCTAAACAATGAGCAGTTCTTC
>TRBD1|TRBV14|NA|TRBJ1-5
CASSQAGTGNQPQHF
TGTGCCAGCAGCCAAGCCGGGACAGGGAATCAGCCCCAGCATTTT
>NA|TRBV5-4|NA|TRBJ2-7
CASSSYFLNEQYF
TGTGCCAGCAGCTCTTACTTCCTTAACGAGCAGTACTTC
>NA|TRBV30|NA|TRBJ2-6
CAWSVGSGANGLTF
TGTGCCTGGAGTGTGGGCTCTGGGGCCAACGGCCTGACTTTC
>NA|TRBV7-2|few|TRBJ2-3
CASSSGLGSGFGTDTQYF
TGTGCCAGCAGCTCCGGGTTAGGGTCAGGGTTTGGCACAGATACGCAGTATTTT
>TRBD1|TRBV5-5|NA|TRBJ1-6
CASSPGQGMGSPLHF
TGTGCCAGCAGCCCCGGACAGGGTATGGGTTCACCCCTCCACTTT
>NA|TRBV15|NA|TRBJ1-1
CATSRDRAVVGTKAFF
TGTGCCACCAGCAGAGATAGGGCGGTAGTTGGGACTAAAGCTTTCTTT
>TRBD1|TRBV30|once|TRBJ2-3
CAWSVRDRGAYTQYF
TGTGCCTGGAGTGTACGGGACAGGGGCGCCTATACGCAGTATTTT
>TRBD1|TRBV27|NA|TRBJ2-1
CASSVRGSYNEQFF
TGTGCCAGCTCGGTCAGGGGGTCCTACAATGAGCAGTTCTTC
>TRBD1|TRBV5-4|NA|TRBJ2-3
CASSWTGGTDTQYF
TGTGCCAGCAGCTGGACAGGGGGCACAGATACGCAGTATTTT